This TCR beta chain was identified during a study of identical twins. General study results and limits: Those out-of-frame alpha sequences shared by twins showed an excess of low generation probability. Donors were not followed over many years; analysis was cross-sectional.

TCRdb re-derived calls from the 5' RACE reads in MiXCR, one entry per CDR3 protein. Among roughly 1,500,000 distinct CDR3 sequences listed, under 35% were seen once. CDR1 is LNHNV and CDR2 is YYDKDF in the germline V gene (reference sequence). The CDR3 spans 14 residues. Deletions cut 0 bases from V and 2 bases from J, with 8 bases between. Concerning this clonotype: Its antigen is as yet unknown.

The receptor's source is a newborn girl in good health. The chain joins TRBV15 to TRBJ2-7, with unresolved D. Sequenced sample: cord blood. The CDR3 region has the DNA TGTGCCACCAGCAGAGATGCAGGACCCTACGAGCAGTACTTC. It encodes CATSRDAGPYEQYF.